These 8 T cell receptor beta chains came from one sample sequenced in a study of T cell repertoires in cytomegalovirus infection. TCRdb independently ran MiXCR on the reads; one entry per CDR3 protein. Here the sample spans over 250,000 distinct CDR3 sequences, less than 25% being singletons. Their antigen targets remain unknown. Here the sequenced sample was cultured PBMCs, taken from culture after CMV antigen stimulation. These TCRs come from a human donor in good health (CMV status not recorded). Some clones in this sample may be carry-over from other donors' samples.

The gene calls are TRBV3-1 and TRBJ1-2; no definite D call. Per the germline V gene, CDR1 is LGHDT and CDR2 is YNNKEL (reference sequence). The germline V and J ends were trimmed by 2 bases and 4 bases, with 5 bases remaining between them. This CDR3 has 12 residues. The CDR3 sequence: CASSQRGYGYTF. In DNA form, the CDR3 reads TGTGCCAGCAGCCAACGGGGCTATGGCTACACCTTC. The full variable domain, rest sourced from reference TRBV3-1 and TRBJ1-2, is DTAVSQTPKYLVTQMGNDKSIKCEQNLGHDTMYWYKQDSKKFLKIMFSYNNKELIINETVPNRFSPKSPDKAHLNLHINSLELGDSAVYFCASSQRGYGYTFGSGTRLTVV.

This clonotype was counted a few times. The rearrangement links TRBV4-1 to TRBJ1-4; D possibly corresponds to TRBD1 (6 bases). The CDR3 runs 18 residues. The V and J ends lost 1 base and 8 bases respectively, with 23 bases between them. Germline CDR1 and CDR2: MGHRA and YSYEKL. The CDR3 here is CASSQVVGGGGGWEKLFF. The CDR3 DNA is TGCGCCAGCAGCCAAGTAGTTGGCGGGGGAGGGGGATGGGAAAAACTGTTTTTT.

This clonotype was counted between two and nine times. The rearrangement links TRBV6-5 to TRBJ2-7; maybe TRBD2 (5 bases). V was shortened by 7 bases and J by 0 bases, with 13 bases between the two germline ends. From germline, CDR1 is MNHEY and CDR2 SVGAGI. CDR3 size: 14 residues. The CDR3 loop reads CASKEGLISYEQYV. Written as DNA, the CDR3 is TGTGCCAGCAAAGAGGGCCTGATCTCCTACGAGCAGTACGTC.

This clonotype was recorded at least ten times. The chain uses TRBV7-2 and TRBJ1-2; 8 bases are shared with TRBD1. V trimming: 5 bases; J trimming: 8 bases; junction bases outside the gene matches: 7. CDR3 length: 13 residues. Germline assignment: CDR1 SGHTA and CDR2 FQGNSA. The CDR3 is CASSPRTGKGYTF. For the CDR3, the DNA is TGTGCCAGCAGCCCCCGGACAGGGAAAGGCTACACCTTC.

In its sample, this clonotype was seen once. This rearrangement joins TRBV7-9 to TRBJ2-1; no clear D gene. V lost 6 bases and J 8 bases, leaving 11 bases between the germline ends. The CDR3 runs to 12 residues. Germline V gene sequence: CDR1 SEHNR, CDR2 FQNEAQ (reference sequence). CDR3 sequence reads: CASSQNGDEQFF. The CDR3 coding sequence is TGTGCCAGCAGTCAGAATGGAGATGAGCAGTTCTTC. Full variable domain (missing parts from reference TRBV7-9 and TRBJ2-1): DTGVSQNPRHKITKRGQNVTFRCDPISEHNRLYWYRQTLGQGPEFLTYFQNEAQLEKSRLLSDRFSAERPKGSFSTLEIQRTEQGDSAMYLCASSQNGDEQFFGPGTRLTVL.

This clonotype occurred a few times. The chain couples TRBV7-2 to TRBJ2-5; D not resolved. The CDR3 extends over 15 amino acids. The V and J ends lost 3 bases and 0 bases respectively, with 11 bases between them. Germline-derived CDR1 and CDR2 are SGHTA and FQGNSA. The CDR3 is CASSFSGWYQETQYF. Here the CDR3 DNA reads TGTGCCAGCAGCTTCTCCGGCTGGTACCAAGAGACCCAGTACTTC.

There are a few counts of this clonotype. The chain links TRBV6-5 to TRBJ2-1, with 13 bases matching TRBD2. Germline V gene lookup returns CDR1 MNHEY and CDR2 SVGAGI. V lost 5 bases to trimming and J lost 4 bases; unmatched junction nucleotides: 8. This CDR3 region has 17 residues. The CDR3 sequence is CASSVLAGGRDYNEQFF. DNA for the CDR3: TGTGCCAGCAGTGTACTAGCGGGAGGGCGGGATTACAATGAGCAGTTCTTC.

The CDR3 is CASSEGQKNTEAFF. In DNA form, the CDR3 reads TGTGCCAGCAGTGAGGGACAGAAGAACACTGAAGCTTTCTTT. The chain recombines TRBV12-3 or TRBV12-4 with TRBJ1-1; 7 bases match TRBD1. The CDR3 extends over 14 amino acids. Trimming took 5 bases from V and 1 from J; bases not matched to a gene: 4.